Below are 8 T cell receptor beta chains sequenced from a single sample in a study of T cell responses to AZD1222 COVID-19 vaccine. Data came from immunoSEQ multiplex PCR; TCRdb stores just in-frame clones and leaves some out. Seen here are fewer than 150,000 clones, about 91% observed once, and the top ten hold roughly 6.7%. Sequences were derived from peripheral blood, sampled 28 days after the second AZD1222 dose. All receptors come from an adult who received the AZD1222 COVID-19 vaccine.

The rearrangement links TRBV5-1 to TRBJ1-1; TRBD1 is a possible D gene (6 bases). Germline V gene lookup returns CDR1 SGHRS and CDR2 YFSETQ. V lost 2 bases to trimming and J lost 0 bases, with 17 bases between them. CDR3 length equals 17 residues. CDR3 sequence reads: CASSFPGHTEMNTEAFF. The DNA for the CDR3 is TGCGCCAGCAGCTTTCCGGGACATACCGAGATGAACACTGAAGCTTTCTTT.

This clone was detected only once. The V call is TRBV11-2, the J call TRBJ2-7; no definite D call. CDR1 is SGHAT and CDR2 is FQNNGV in the germline V gene. The CDR3 is 16 amino acids. Trimming removed 4 bases from V and 6 bases from J, with 22 bases in between. The CDR3 bases are TGTGCCAGCAGCTCCGGGCCGGAGCGAGTCCTAGTCGAGCAGTACTTC. It yields the protein CASSSGPERVLVEQYF.

J is TRBJ2-1 and V is TRBV4-3, with D maybe TRBD1 (6 bases). The CDR3 is 13 amino acids. Germline assignment: CDR1 LGHNA and CDR2 YSLEER. V gave up 0 bases and J gave up 10 bases, with 10 bases separating them. The CDR3 DNA sequence: TGCGCCAGCAGCCAAGATAGGGGGACAGAGCAGTTCTTC. Translating gives CASSQDRGTEQFF.

J is TRBJ1-5 and V is TRBV25-1; tentatively, D is TRBD1 (5 bases). The V end lost 2 bases, the J end lost 9 bases, and 14 bases lay between the germline ends. The CDR3 spans 14 residues. Germline CDR1 MGHDK, CDR2 SYGVNS. The DNA for the CDR3 is TGTGCCAGCAGTGAAGCCGGACACTCCGGGCCCCAGCATTTT. Its translation: CASSEAGHSGPQHF.

V and J are TRBV15 and TRBJ1-6; no clear D gene. Germline V gene lookup returns CDR1 LNHNV and CDR2 YYDKDF (reference sequence). The CDR3 extends over 17 amino acids. Between the trimmed V and J ends, which lost 3 bases and 0 bases, there was a span of 12 bases. The CDR3, as DNA: TGTGCCACCAGCAGCCAGAGACTCCGCTCCTATAATTCACCCCTCCACTTT. Translation: CATSSQRLRSYNSPLHF.

This sequence joins TRBV28 and TRBJ1-6; 7 nucleotides match TRBD1. Germline V gene sequence: CDR1 MDHEN, CDR2 SYDVKM. The CDR3 loop spans 15 amino acids. The J segment lost 5 bases and the V segment lost 5 bases, leaving 6 bases of the junction unmatched. The CDR3 bases are TGTGCCAGCAGTGGACTGACAGGGAATAATTCACCCCTCCACTTT. Protein: CASSGLTGNNSPLHF.

This clone was seen just once. The chain uses TRBV23-1 and TRBJ1-2; tentative D call: TRBD1 (6 bases). TRBV23-1 is given ORF status, its function remaining uncertain. The V end lost 8 bases, the J end lost 0 bases, and 16 bases lay between the germline ends. The CDR3 is 15 amino acids. The CDR3: CASGRGTSANYGYTF. CDR3 DNA sequence: TGCGCCAGCGGACGAGGGACATCAGCTAACTATGGCTACACCTTC.

The chain carries TRBV6-5 and TRBJ2-5; D is possibly TRBD1 or TRBD2 (5 bases each). Germline CDR1 MNHEY, CDR2 SVGAGI. The CDR3 is 14 amino acids. V lost 11 bases and J 2 bases, leaving 18 bases between the germline ends. CDR3 coding DNA: TGTGCCTCGCGTTCCGGGACGGCACAAGAGACCCAGTACTTC. Protein: CASRSGTAQETQYF.